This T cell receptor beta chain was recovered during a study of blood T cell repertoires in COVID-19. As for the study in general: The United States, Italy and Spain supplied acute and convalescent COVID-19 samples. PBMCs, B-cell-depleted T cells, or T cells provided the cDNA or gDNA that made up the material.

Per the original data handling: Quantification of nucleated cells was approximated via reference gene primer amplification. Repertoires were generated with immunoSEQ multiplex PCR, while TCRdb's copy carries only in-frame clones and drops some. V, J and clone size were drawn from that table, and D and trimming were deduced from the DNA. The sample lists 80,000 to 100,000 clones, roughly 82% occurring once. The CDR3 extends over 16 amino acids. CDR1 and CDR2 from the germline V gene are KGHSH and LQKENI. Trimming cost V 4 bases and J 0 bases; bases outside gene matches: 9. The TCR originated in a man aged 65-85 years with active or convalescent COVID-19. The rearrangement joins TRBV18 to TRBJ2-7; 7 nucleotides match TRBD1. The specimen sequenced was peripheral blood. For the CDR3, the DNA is TGTGCCAGCTCACTCACCCGGGACAGCAGCTCCTACGAGCAGTACTTC. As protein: CASSLTRDSSSYEQYF.